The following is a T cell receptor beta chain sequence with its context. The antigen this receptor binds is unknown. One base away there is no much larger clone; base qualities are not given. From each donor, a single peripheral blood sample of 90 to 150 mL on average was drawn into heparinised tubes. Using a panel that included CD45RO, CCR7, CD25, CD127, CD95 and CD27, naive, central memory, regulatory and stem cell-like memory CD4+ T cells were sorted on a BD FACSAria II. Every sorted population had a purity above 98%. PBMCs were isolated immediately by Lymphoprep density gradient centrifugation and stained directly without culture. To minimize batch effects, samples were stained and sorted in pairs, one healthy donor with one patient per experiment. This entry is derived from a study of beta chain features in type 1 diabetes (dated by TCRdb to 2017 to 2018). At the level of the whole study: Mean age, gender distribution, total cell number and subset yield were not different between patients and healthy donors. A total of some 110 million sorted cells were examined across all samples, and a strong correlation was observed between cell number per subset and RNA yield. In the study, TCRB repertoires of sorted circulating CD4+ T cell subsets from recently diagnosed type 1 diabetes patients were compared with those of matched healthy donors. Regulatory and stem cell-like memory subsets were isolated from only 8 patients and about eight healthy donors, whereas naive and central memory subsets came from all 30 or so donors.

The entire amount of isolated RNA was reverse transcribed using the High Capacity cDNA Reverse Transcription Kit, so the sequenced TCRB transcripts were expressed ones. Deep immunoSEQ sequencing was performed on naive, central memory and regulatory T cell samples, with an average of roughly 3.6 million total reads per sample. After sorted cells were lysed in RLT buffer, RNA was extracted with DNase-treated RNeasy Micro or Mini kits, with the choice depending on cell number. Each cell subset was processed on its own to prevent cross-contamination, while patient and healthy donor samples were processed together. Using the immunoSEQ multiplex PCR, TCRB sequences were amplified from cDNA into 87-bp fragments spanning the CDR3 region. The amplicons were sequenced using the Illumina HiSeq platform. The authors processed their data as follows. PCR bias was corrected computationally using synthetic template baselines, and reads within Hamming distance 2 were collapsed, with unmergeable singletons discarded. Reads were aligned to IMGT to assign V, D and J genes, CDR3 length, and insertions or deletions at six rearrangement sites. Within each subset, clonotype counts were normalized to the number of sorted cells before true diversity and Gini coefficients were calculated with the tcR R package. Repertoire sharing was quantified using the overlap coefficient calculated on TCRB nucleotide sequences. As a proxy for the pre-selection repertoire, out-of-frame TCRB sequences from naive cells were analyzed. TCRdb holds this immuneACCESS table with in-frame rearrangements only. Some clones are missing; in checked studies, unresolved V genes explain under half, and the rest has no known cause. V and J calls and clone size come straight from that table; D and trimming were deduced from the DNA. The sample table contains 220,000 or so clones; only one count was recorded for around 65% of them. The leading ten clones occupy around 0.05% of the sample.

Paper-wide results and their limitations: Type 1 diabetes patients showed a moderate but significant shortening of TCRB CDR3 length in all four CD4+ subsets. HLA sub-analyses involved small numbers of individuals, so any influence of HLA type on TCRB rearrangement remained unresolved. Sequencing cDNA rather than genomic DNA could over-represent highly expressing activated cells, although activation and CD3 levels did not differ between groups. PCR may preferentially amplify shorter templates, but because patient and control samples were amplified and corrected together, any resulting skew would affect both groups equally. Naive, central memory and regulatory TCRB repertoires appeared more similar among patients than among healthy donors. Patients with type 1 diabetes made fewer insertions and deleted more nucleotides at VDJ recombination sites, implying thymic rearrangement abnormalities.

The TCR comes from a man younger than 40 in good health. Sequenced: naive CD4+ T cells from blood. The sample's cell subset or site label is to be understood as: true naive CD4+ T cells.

For the CDR3, the sequence is CSVWSRSYEQYF. The DNA is as follows: TGCAGCGTCTGGTCTCGGTCCTACGAGCAGTACTTC. Recombination linked TRBV29-1 to TRBJ2-7; the D gene is unclear. CDR1 and CDR2 are drawn from the germline V gene: SQVTM, ANQGSEA. Its CDR3 holds 12 amino acids, cysteine through phenylalanine. The DNA shown is the 36-base CDR3, in frame from base 1. The germline ends are 10 bases apart after V is trimmed by 6 bases and J by 1 base.